The rows below give T cell receptor beta chains drawn from one sample of a study of T cell changes during pregnancy in multiple sclerosis. Using immunoSEQ multiplex PCR, the repertoire was profiled, and TCRdb retains in-frame clones only, with some absent. Of about 15,000 clones listed, 84% were seen once; the top ten hold roughly a sixth. Sample: CD8+ T cells from peripheral blood mononuclear cells, taken in the third trimester of pregnancy. The receptors were gathered from a female donor in good health, enrolled as a control in a pregnancy study. Both conserved end residues are part of each CDR3. A D gene is named only where the DNA matches it firmly. Size values are once, few and many counts, or a class for expanded clones, and some rows have none.

V gene	clone size	J gene	D gene	CDR3 protein	CDR3 DNA
TRBV9	NA	TRBJ1-2	NA	CASSVHREMGNYGYTF	TGTGCCAGCAGCGTACACAGGGAGATGGGGAACTATGGCTACACCTTC
TRBV19	NA	TRBJ2-7	NA	CASSIGRLRRKVPYEQYF	TGTGCCAGTAGCATAGGGCGACTGCGGAGAAAAGTACCCTACGAGCAGTACTTC
TRBV6-4	NA	TRBJ2-7	TRBD1	CASSGGDRHFYEQYF	TGTGCCAGCAGTGGAGGGGACAGGCACTTTTACGAGCAGTACTTC
TRBV5-1	NA	TRBJ1-1	TRBD1	CASSPQGGYTEAFF	TGCGCCAGCAGCCCTCAGGGGGGCTACACTGAAGCTTTCTTT
TRBV7-9	NA	TRBJ2-7	NA	CASSSRDITIYEQYF	TGTGCCAGCAGCTCACGGGACATTACCATCTACGAGCAGTACTTC
TRBV6-6	NA	TRBJ1-5	TRBD1	CASSYPRDRSNQPQHF	TGTGCCAGCAGTTACCCCCGGGACAGGTCCAATCAGCCCCAGCATTTT
TRBV5-1	NA	TRBJ1-2	TRBD1	CASGTWTGKNYGYTF	TGCGCCAGCGGCACCTGGACAGGGAAGAACTATGGCTACACCTTC
TRBV6-1	NA	TRBJ2-1	NA	CASSEAGYNEQFF	TGTGCCAGCAGTGAGGCGGGTTACAATGAGCAGTTCTTC
TRBV7-2	NA	TRBJ1-5	NA	CASSLTPGPQHF	TGTGCCAGCAGCTTGACCCCGGGGCCCCAGCATTTT
TRBV6-5	NA	TRBJ2-7	TRBD1	CVSTQQGGAASEQYF	TGTGTCAGCACCCAACAAGGGGGCGCAGCGTCCGAGCAGTACTTC
TRBV7-8	NA	TRBJ1-1	NA	CASSFREATEAFF	TGTGCCAGCAGCTTTAGGGAGGCCACTGAAGCTTTCTTT
TRBV5-1	NA	TRBJ2-2	TRBD2	CASSLAQLAGGIGELFF	TGCGCCAGCAGCTTGGCCCAGCTAGCGGGGGGAATCGGGGAGCTGTTTTTT
TRBV27	once	TRBJ2-1	TRBD2	CASSLDGGTYNEQFF	TGTGCCAGCAGTTTAGACGGGGGGACTTACAATGAGCAGTTCTTC
TRBV10-3	NA	TRBJ2-4	TRBD1	CAISEGRDSIAKNIQYF	TGTGCCATCAGTGAGGGAAGGGACAGCATAGCCAAAAACATTCAGTACTTC
TRBV9	NA	TRBJ1-2	TRBD1	CASSATKATGGYYGYTF	TGTGCCAGCAGCGCAACGAAAGCGACAGGGGGATACTATGGCTACACCTTC
TRBV30	NA	TRBJ2-7	TRBD1	CAWTGTGRVEQYF	TGTGCCTGGACCGGGACAGGGAGAGTCGAGCAGTACTTC
TRBV13	once	TRBJ2-7	NA	CATSSSNPYEQYF	TGTGCCACCTCTTCCAGTAACCCCTACGAGCAGTACTTC
TRBV5-4	once	TRBJ2-3	TRBD2	CASSLGLAGGPNTDTQYF	TGTGCCAGCAGCTTAGGACTAGCGGGGGGCCCAAACACAGATACGCAGTATTTT
TRBV28	NA	TRBJ2-1	TRBD2	CASSLIGLAAGYNEQFF	TGTGCCAGCAGTTTAATAGGGCTAGCGGCAGGATACAATGAGCAGTTCTTC
TRBV7-9	NA	TRBJ1-1	NA	CASSLDPGNTEAFF	TGTGCCAGCAGCTTAGACCCAGGGAACACTGAAGCTTTCTTT
TRBV19	NA	TRBJ1-1	NA	CASRHLRDLGTEAFF	TGTGCCAGTAGACACCTTCGGGACTTAGGGACTGAAGCTTTCTTT
TRBV9	NA	TRBJ1-2	NA	CASSQQWEADGYTF	TGTGCCAGCAGCCAACAGTGGGAGGCAGACGGCTACACCTTC
TRBV2	NA	TRBJ1-5	NA	CASNGLGNQPQHF	TGTGCCAGCAACGGGTTGGGTAATCAGCCCCAGCATTTT
TRBV7-7	NA	TRBJ2-5	NA	CASSADGVSRRETQYF	TGTGCCAGCAGCGCCGACGGAGTTTCAAGGAGGGAGACCCAGTACTTC
TRBV11-2	NA	TRBJ2-3	TRBD2	CASSSLAGVSTDTQYF	TGTGCCAGCAGCTCCCTAGCGGGGGTTAGCACAGATACGCAGTATTTT
TRBV30	NA	TRBJ1-2	NA	CAWSVLGEGYGYTF	TGTGCCTGGAGTGTGCTGGGGGAGGGGTATGGCTACACCTTC
TRBV2	once	TRBJ2-3	TRBD1	CASRMDRDPDTQYF	TGTGCCAGCAGGATGGACAGGGACCCAGATACGCAGTATTTT
TRBV6-4	NA	TRBJ1-1	NA	CASSDSTTNAEAFF	TGTGCCAGCAGTGACTCAACCACAAACGCTGAAGCTTTCTTT
TRBV6-1	NA	TRBJ2-3	NA	CASSVRGSTDTQYF	TGTGCCAGCAGTGTTAGAGGAAGCACAGATACGCAGTATTTT
TRBV19	NA	TRBJ2-7	TRBD1	CASSLDRSYEQYF	TGTGCCAGTAGTCTGGACAGGTCCTACGAGCAGTACTTC
TRBV21-1	few	TRBJ1-1	NA	CASSKGRGRDTEAFF	TGTGCCAGCAGCAAAGGTCGGGGGAGGGACACTGAAGCTTTCTTT
TRBV6-5	NA	TRBJ2-7	NA	CASSLSVFAEQYF	TGTGCCAGCAGTCTTAGCGTCTTCGCGGAGCAGTACTTC
TRBV19	NA	TRBJ2-2	NA	CASRGHSYTGELFF	TGTGCCAGTAGGGGACACAGTTACACCGGGGAGCTGTTTTTT
TRBV6-5	NA	TRBJ2-5	NA	CESGGGKETQYF	TGTGAATCGGGGGGCGGAAAGGAGACCCAGTACTTC
TRBV15	NA	TRBJ1-1	NA	CATSRVRSARGSNTEAFF	TGTGCCACCAGCAGAGTTAGGTCCGCGCGGGGGTCGAACACTGAAGCTTTCTTT
TRBV7-7	NA	TRBJ2-5	TRBD2	CASSLDPGGTETQYF	TGTGCCAGCAGCCTAGACCCGGGAGGTACAGAGACCCAGTACTTC
TRBV6-6	NA	TRBJ2-7	NA	CASSYASYEQYF	TGTGCCAGCAGTTACGCTAGCTACGAGCAGTACTTC
TRBV6-5	NA	TRBJ1-5	TRBD1	CASSYKGAGEQPQHF	TGTGCCAGCAGTTACAAGGGGGCAGGGGAACAGCCCCAGCATTTT
TRBV11-3	medium-sized	TRBJ2-3	TRBD2	CASSSNRLAGGSTDTQYF	TGTGCCAGCAGCTCCAACAGACTAGCGGGGGGGAGCACAGATACGCAGTATTTT